Below, 8 T cell receptor beta chains from the same sample are listed, as sequenced in a study of T cell clonality in common variable immunodeficiency. General study findings and limits: Fewer deletions and N-nucleotide insertions were reportedly seen in common variable immunodeficiency TCR beta sequences.

Antigen specificity for these receptors is unknown. The assay was immunoSEQ multiplex PCR, and TCRdb's table has in-frame clones only and misses some. This sample comprises about 33,000 clones, none seen once only. The sequenced sample consisted of peripheral blood mononuclear cells. The source is a human donor with common variable immunodeficiency.

About this clone itself: The CDR3 is cut off 3 residues early in the read; its end comes from the germline J gene. The chain is built from TRBV7-7 and TRBJ2-5; TRBD1 matches 10 bases. There are 16 residues in the CDR3. The germline V gene has CDR1 SSHAT and CDR2 FNYEAQ (reference sequence). With 5 bases clipped from V and 5 bases from J, the junction kept 11 bases outside the gene matches. CDR3 region: CASSPLTGGDWETQYF. CDR3 DNA, as far as it was read: TGTGCCAGCAGCCCCTTGACAGGGGGCGATTGGGAGACC.

This clone qualifies as medium-sized. The read terminates 3 residues ahead of where the CDR3 ends, so the germline J gene completes it. V usage is TRBV7-6 and J usage is TRBJ1-2, with 8 bases identical to TRBD1. CDR3 size: 12 residues. Germline V gene sequence: CDR1 SGHVS, CDR2 FNYEAQ. CDR3 loop: CASSPGQGGYTF. The covered CDR3 bases are TGTGCCAGCAGCCCCGGACAGGGAGGC.

The CDR3 spells CASIDRVYGYTF. CDR3 DNA (partial): TGTGCCAGTATAGACAGGGTCTATGGC. The chain uses TRBV19 and TRBJ1-2; 7 bases are a match to TRBD1. The CDR3 goes on 3 residues after the read ends, and that part is filled in from the germline J gene. This CDR3 region has 12 residues. Germline V gene data show CDR1 as LNHDA and CDR2 as SQIVND (reference sequence). After removal of 7 bases from V and 4 bases from J, the junction contained 3 bases not matched to a gene.

A few counts support this clone. The sequence runs out 3 residues before the end of the CDR3; the remainder is reconstructed from the germline J gene. The rearrangement uses TRBV19 and TRBJ1-5; tentative D call: TRBD1 (5 bases). The V gene lost 7 bases and the J gene lost 3 bases, with 13 bases spanning the gap. Germline values: CDR1 LNHDA, CDR2 SQIVND (reference sequence). The CDR3 covers 14 residues. The CDR3 region is CASKRLDNNQPQHF. CDR3 DNA (partial): TGTGCCAGTAAGCGACTGGACAACAATCAGCCC.

This clone has at least ten counts. The read ends 3 residues early relative to the CDR3; the germline J gene fills the gap. This chain joins TRBV29-1 and TRBJ1-5; a possible D gene is TRBD1 (6 bases). The CDR3 is 13 amino acids. CDR1 SQVTM and CDR2 ANQGSEA come from the germline V gene. Deletions cut 4 bases from V and 2 bases from J, with 9 bases between. CDR3 amino acids: CSVAQGGNQPQHF. The sequenced CDR3 bases are TGCAGCGTTGCACAGGGAGGCAATCAGCCC.

The table lists this clone with many counts. The CDR3 sequence: CSVLLLQGNTEAFF. The CDR3 DNA, read in part, is TGCAGCGTTCTCCTTCTACAGGGAAACACTGAA. The chain has TRBV29-1 and TRBJ1-1, with TRBD1 as a possible D gene (6 bases). Read sequence stops 3 residues before the CDR3 end, and the germline J gene provides the missing end. Trimming pared 5 bases from V and 2 bases from J, leaving 15 bases between. From germline, CDR1 is SQVTM and CDR2 ANQGSEA. The CDR3 runs 14 residues.

This clone was counted between two and nine times. From the germline J gene comes the end of the CDR3, since the read stops 3 residues before it. The rearrangement joins TRBV2 to TRBJ2-7, with 9 bases that match TRBD1. Germline V lookup: CDR1 SNHLY, CDR2 FYNNEI. The length of the CDR3 is 14 residues. V gave up 8 bases and J gave up 5 bases; unmatched junction bases: 10. This CDR3 is CASGGQGKIHEQYF. The CDR3 DNA, read in part, is TGTGCCAGCGGAGGACAGGGGAAGATCCACGAG.

There are a few counts of this clone. The read ends 3 residues shy of where the CDR3 ends; the end is completed using the germline J gene. The chain uses TRBV7-3 and TRBJ2-1; weak D call: TRBD1 (5 bases). V was trimmed by 5 bases and J by 0 bases, leaving 20 bases between them. CDR3 size: 18 residues. CDR1 SGHTA and CDR2 FQGTGA come from the germline V gene. The CDR3 protein is CASSPGRPQVSSYNEQFF. The covered CDR3 bases are TGTGCCAGCAGCCCCGGCCGACCACAGGTGAGCTCCTACAATGAG.